This T cell receptor (beta chain) was captured in a study of shared clonotypes between healthy human individuals. This clone was observed a handful of times. In germline, CDR1 is MGHDK, CDR2 SYGVNS. With 8 bases clipped from V and 5 bases from J, the junction kept 7 bases outside the gene matches. This CDR3 comprises 14 residues. Produced via immunoSEQ multiplex PCR; TCRdb's table is partial and in-frame only. This sample has hundreds of thousands of clones; 55% to 75% occur once, and the top ten carry about 2%. This receptor was taken from a woman in her 30s in good health. V and J are TRBV25-1 and TRBJ2-3, with 10 bases fitting TRBD2. The sample comprised memory CD4+ T cells sorted from blood. Described subset: CD45RA-negative fraction. The CDR3 region has the DNA TGTGCCAGCGGGAGCGGGAGGGCCGAAGATACGCAGTATTTT. This encodes CASGSGRAEDTQYF. Variable domain in full (rest from reference TRBV25-1 and TRBJ2-3): EADIYQTPRYLVIGTGKKITLECSQTMGHDKMYWYQQDPGMELHLIHYSYGVNSTEKGDLSSESTVSRIRTEHFPLTLESARPSHTSQYLCASGSGRAEDTQYFGPGTRLTVL.